The 28 T cell receptor beta chains given below trace back to one sample, sequenced in a study of T cell repertoires in cytomegalovirus infection. MiXCR, run by TCRdb on the reads, gives a single entry per CDR3 protein. The sample lists 700,000 to 850,000 distinct CDR3 sequences, about 30% occurring once. The antigens these receptors bind are not known. This specimen was cultured CD8+ T cells from PBMCs, taken from culture after CMV antigen stimulation. The source is a human donor in good health (CMV status not recorded). Some clones in this sample may be carry-over from other donors' samples.

This clonotype occurred many times. The rearrangement joins TRBV7-2 to TRBJ2-4; D is ambiguous. The V end lost 0 bases, the J end lost 0 bases, and 9 bases lay between the germline ends. CDR3 length: 16 residues. Germline loops: CDR1 SGHTA, CDR2 FQGNSA. The CDR3 loop reads CASSLAGHLAKNIQYF. CDR3 nucleotide sequence: TGTGCCAGCAGCTTAGCCGGGCACCTAGCCAAAAACATTCAGTACTTC.

This clonotype was found a few times. This chain uses TRBV27 with TRBJ2-5; D is uncertain. The germline gives CDR1 MNHEY, CDR2 SMNVEV (reference sequence). The CDR3 runs to 14 residues. Trimming took 5 bases from V and 5 from J, leaving 15 bases between them. The CDR3 spells CASSPLRKRETQYF. The CDR3, as DNA: TGTGCCAGCAGTCCCCTCCGCAAACGGGAGACCCAGTACTTC.

The V gene is TRBV6-5, the J gene TRBJ1-2; D is unresolved. The germline V and J ends were trimmed by 0 bases and 8 bases, with 16 bases remaining between them. CDR3 length equals 15 residues. Germline V gives CDR1 MNHEY, CDR2 SVGAGI. The CDR3 sequence: CASSYSPDSALGYTF. Here the CDR3 DNA reads TGTGCCAGCAGTTACTCTCCGGACTCCGCCTTAGGCTACACCTTC.

The chain combines TRBV14 with TRBJ2-7; D gene ambiguous. Germline values: CDR1 SGHDN, CDR2 FVKESK. The CDR3 is 13 residues long. Trimming removed 3 bases from V and 7 bases from J, with 13 bases in between. CDR3 in DNA: TGTGCCAGCAGCCACACTATACTGGGAGAGCAGTACGTC. The encoded protein is CASSHTILGEQYV.

This clonotype was found a few times. The V gene is TRBV28, the J gene TRBJ2-3; possible D gene TRBD1, 6 bases. V lost 3 bases and J 1 base, leaving 8 bases between the germline ends. CDR1 is MDHEN and CDR2 is SYDVKM in the germline V gene. The CDR3 extends over 14 amino acids. The CDR3 DNA reads as TGTGCCAGCAGTTTCGGACAGCGCACAGATACGCAGTATTTT. Amino acids: CASSFGQRTDTQYF.

This clonotype was found a few times. The CDR3: CASSLAGEDEQYF. Here the CDR3 DNA reads TGTGCCAGCAGCTTGGCAGGGGAGGACGAGCAGTACTTC. The rearrangement uses TRBV7-9 and TRBJ2-7; D tentatively fits TRBD1 or TRBD2 (6 bases each). The V and J ends lost 3 bases and 5 bases respectively, with 11 bases between them. Germline CDR1 and CDR2: SEHNR and FQNEAQ (reference sequence). The CDR3 contains 13 residues.

CDR3 DNA sequence: TGCAGTGCTCCCCGGGGGGTGAATGGCTACACCTTC. It is translated as CSAPRGVNGYTF. The genes are TRBV20-1 and TRBJ1-2, with a tentative D call TRBD1 (5 bases). The length of the CDR3 is 12 residues. The V end lost 5 bases, the J end lost 6 bases, and 13 bases lay between the germline ends. The germline CDR1 and CDR2 sequences are DFQATT and SNEGSKA (reference sequence).

This rearrangement joins TRBV27 to TRBJ1-2; unclear D gene. The CDR3 consists of 13 residues. CDR1 is MNHEY, CDR2 SMNVEV, per germline (reference sequence). The V end was cut by 5 bases, the J end by 4 bases, with 11 bases between. CDR3 region: CASSATPPYGYTF. The CDR3 DNA sequence: TGTGCCAGCAGTGCGACACCGCCCTATGGCTACACCTTC.

A single count supports this clonotype. V usage is TRBV18 and J usage is TRBJ2-7; D is unclear. Germline CDR1 and CDR2: KGHSH and LQKENI. V was cut by 2 bases and J by 4 bases, with 9 bases left in between. The CDR3 runs 13 residues. The CDR3 sequence: CASSPAPKYEQYV. CDR3 bases: TGTGCCAGCTCACCAGCACCTAAATACGAGCAGTACGTC.

The chain carries TRBV28 and TRBJ1-2; TRBD1 aligns across 9 bases. The J segment lost 5 bases and the V segment lost 6 bases, leaving 10 bases of the junction unmatched. This CDR3 contains 15 residues. In germline, CDR1 is MDHEN, CDR2 SYDVKM. The CDR3 loop is CASRLLSGTGYGYTF. CDR3 DNA sequence: TGTGCCAGCAGACTACTGTCTGGGACAGGGTATGGCTACACCTTC.

This clonotype showed up just a few times. This chain connects TRBV25-1 to TRBJ2-2, with D possibly being TRBD1 (6 bases). The germline V gene has CDR1 MGHDK and CDR2 SYGVNS. With 3 bases removed from V and 5 bases from J, the gap between germline ends came to 16 bases. The CDR3 totals 16 residues. The CDR3 sequence is CASSEPRGRGTGELFF. CDR3 bases: TGTGCCAGCAGTGAGCCCAGGGGTAGAGGGACCGGGGAGCTGTTTTTT. Looking up the rest from reference TRBV25-1 and TRBJ2-2 gives the full variable domain: EADIYQTPRYLVIGTGKKITLECSQTMGHDKMYWYQQDPGMELHLIHYSYGVNSTEKGDLSSESTVSRIRTEHFPLTLESARPSHTSQYLCASSEPRGRGTGELFFGEGSRLTVL.

Of note for this clonotype: A much larger clone is a single base away; this may be a read error. The chain has TRBV7-2 and TRBJ1-4; D unresolved. Germline CDR1 is SGHTA and CDR2 is FQGNSA. Trimming left V 11 bases short and J 10 bases short, with 14 bases between. The CDR3 is 11 amino acids. Here the CDR3 DNA reads TGTGCCTGGCGGGCGAGAGGAAAACTGTTTTTT. Its protein is CAWRARGKLFF. Supplemented by reference TRBV7-2 and TRBJ1-4, the full variable domain reads GAGVSQSPSNKVTEKGKDVELRCDPISGHTALYWYRQSLGQGLEFLIYFQGNSAPDKSGLPSDRFSAERTGGSVSTLTIQRTQQEDSAVYLCAWRARGKLFFGSGTQLSVL.

J is TRBJ2-3 and V is TRBV20-1, with TRBD1 matching 9 bases. This CDR3 has 15 residues. V gave up 1 base and J gave up 1 base; unmatched junction bases: 3. The germline gives CDR1 DFQATT, CDR2 SNEGSKA (reference sequence). The CDR3 DNA reads TGCAGTGCTAGAGGACAGGGGGATGGCACAGATACGCAGTATTTT. Its translation is CSARGQGDGTDTQYF.

The rearrangement links TRBV5-1 to TRBJ2-2, with TRBD1 matching 8 bases. The CDR3 covers 17 residues. The germline V gene encodes CDR1 SGHRS and CDR2 YFSETQ. The V gene end was trimmed by 4 bases and the J gene end by 0 bases; junction bases not matched to a gene: 8. For the CDR3, the DNA is TGCGCCAGCAGCCCTTTACCGGACAGGGCGAACACCGGGGAGCTGTTTTTT. Its translation is CASSPLPDRANTGELFF.

In this sample, this clonotype turned up a few times. The chain links TRBV6-5 to TRBJ1-4; weak D call: TRBD1 (6 bases). CDR3 size: 13 residues. The V and J ends lost 6 bases and 11 bases respectively, with 16 bases between them. The germline gives CDR1 MNHEY, CDR2 SVGAGI. In nucleotides, the CDR3 is TGTGCCAGCAGCATAACGGCAGGGGCGAAACTGTTTTTT. Its protein product is CASSITAGAKLFF.

In its sample, this clonotype was seen many times. V is TRBV7-2 and J is TRBJ2-7; TRBD1 agrees at 10 bases. The CDR3 totals 16 residues. CDR1 is SGHTA and CDR2 is FQGNSA in the germline V gene. With V trimmed by 3 bases and J by 4 bases, 9 bases remained unmatched. The CDR3 spells CASSFWDRGPFYEQYV. CDR3 coding DNA: TGTGCCAGCAGCTTCTGGGACAGGGGACCATTTTACGAGCAGTACGTC.

The chain is built from TRBV4-1 and TRBJ2-1; D unclear. The CDR3 loop spans 14 amino acids. Germline CDR1 is MGHRA and CDR2 is YSYEKL. V was clipped by 0 bases and J by 3 bases, with 6 bases between them. Written as DNA, the CDR3 is TGCGCCAGCAGCCAAGACGCGAGCTACAATGAGCAGTTCTTC. Protein product: CASSQDASYNEQFF.

The chain carries TRBV19 and TRBJ1-5; D is uncertain. The CDR3 consists of 15 residues. The V end lost 7 bases, the J end lost 2 bases, and 15 bases lay between the germline ends. Germline V gives CDR1 LNHDA, CDR2 SQIVND (reference sequence). CDR3 in DNA: TGTGCCAGTATTATGACAACTAGGGGCAATCAGCCCCAGCATTTT. It is translated as CASIMTTRGNQPQHF.

This clonotype turned up a few times. The gene calls are TRBV6-1 and TRBJ1-5; D is unresolved. V lost 7 bases and J lost 6, with 19 bases in between. Germline values: CDR1 MNHNS, CDR2 SASEGT. The CDR3 has 15 residues. The CDR3 bases are TGTGCCAGCACCCTCCCAACCGGCCCCGTTCAGCCCCAGCATTTT. This gives the protein CASTLPTGPVQPQHF.

This clonotype has just one count. This chain uses TRBV29-1 with TRBJ2-6; D not certain. V lost 4 bases to trimming and J lost 5 bases, with 3 bases between them. The CDR3 runs 11 residues. Germline CDR1 SQVTM, CDR2 ANQGSEA. The CDR3 protein is CSVVWANVLTF. CDR3 in DNA: TGCAGCGTTGTCTGGGCCAACGTCCTGACTTTC.

The chain employs TRBV12-5 and TRBJ2-1, with D unresolved. The CDR3 has 12 amino acids. CDR1 is LGHNT and CDR2 is FRNRAP in the germline V gene. Trimming took off 0 bases at V and 7 bases at J, with 4 bases between the two ends. CDR3 DNA sequence: TGTGCTAGTGGTTTGGTATCAAATGAGCAGTTCTTC. Encoded protein: CASGLVSNEQFF.

The table lists this clonotype with a few counts. The chain joins TRBV6-6 to TRBJ1-3; D not certain. Trimming stripped 6 bases from V and 0 bases from J, with 6 bases between. CDR3 length equals 13 residues. Germline V gene lookup returns CDR1 MNHNY and CDR2 SVGAGI (reference sequence). CDR3 protein: CASRTNSGNTIYF. The CDR3 nucleotides read TGTGCCAGCAGAACGAACTCTGGAAACACCATATATTTT.

The gene calls are TRBV11-2 and TRBJ1-2, with D tentatively TRBD1 (6 bases). In germline, CDR1 is SGHAT, CDR2 FQNNGV. Trimming took 3 bases from V and 6 from J, leaving 17 bases between them. The CDR3 runs to 15 residues. DNA of the CDR3: TGTGCCAGCAGCTTGATAGGGGGGGAGAGGCATGGCTACACCTTC. Amino acids: CASSLIGGERHGYTF.

The chain employs TRBV6-2 or TRBV6-3 and TRBJ1-1; D perhaps matches TRBD1 (5 bases). The CDR3 extends over 14 amino acids. Looked up from germline, CDR1 is MNHEY and CDR2 is SVGEGT. V gave up 6 bases and J gave up 2 bases, with 13 bases separating them. The DNA of the CDR3 is TGTGCCAGCAGCACTGACAGCTATAACACTGAAGCTTTCTTT. This translates into CASSTDSYNTEAFF.

This clonotype was seen a handful of times. This chain joins TRBV15 and TRBJ2-2; D not resolved. The CDR3 has 15 residues. CDR1 and CDR2 from the germline V gene are LNHNV and YYDKDF (reference sequence). V lost 1 base to trimming and J lost 4 bases, with 10 bases between them. CDR3 sequence: CATSRVGRGTGELFF. The CDR3 DNA reads as TGTGCCACCAGCAGAGTCGGGCGCGGCACCGGGGAGCTGTTTTTT.

This clonotype was counted between two and nine times. The chain couples TRBV5-6 to TRBJ2-1, with D hard to call. Germline loops: CDR1 SGHDT, CDR2 YYEEEE. The CDR3 runs to 13 residues. V lost 0 bases to trimming and J lost 5 bases, with 6 bases between them. The CDR3 region is CASSLGWNNEQFF. The DNA for the CDR3 is TGTGCCAGCAGCTTGGGGTGGAACAATGAGCAGTTCTTC.

The genes are TRBV27 and TRBJ2-7; perhaps TRBD2 as D (6 bases). The germline V gene encodes CDR1 MNHEY and CDR2 SMNVEV (reference sequence). Trimming cost V 6 bases and J 0 bases, with 12 bases left between them. CDR3 size: 14 residues. This CDR3 reads CASSWGLDSYEQYF. DNA of the CDR3: TGTGCCAGCAGCTGGGGACTCGACTCCTACGAGCAGTACTTC.

This clonotype occurred a few times. This chain connects TRBV7-2 to TRBJ2-1, with D unclear. CDR3 size: 12 residues. V lost 3 bases to trimming and J lost 7 bases, with 7 bases between them. Germline V CDR1 and CDR2: SGHTA, FQGNSA. CDR3 protein: CASSFGWNEQFF. The DNA of the CDR3 is TGTGCCAGCAGCTTCGGATGGAATGAGCAGTTCTTC.